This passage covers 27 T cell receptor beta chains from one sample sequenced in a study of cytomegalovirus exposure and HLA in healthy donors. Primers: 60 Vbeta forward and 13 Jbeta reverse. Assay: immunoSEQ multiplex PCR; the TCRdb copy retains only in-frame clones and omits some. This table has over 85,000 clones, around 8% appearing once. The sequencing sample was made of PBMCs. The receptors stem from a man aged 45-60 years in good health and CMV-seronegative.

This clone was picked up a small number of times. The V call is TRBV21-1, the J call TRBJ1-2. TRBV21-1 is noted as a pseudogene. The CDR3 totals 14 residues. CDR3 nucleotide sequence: TGTGCCAGCAGCGCCTACCCCCCCGTGGATGGCTACACCTTC. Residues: CASSAYPPVDGYTF.

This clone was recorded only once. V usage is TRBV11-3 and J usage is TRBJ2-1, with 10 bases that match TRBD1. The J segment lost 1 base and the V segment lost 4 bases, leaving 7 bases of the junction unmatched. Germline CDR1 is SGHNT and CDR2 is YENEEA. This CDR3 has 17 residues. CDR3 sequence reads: CASSSSLDRGSYNEQFF. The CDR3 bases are TGTGCCAGCAGCTCCTCCCTGGACAGGGGGTCCTACAATGAGCAGTTCTTC.

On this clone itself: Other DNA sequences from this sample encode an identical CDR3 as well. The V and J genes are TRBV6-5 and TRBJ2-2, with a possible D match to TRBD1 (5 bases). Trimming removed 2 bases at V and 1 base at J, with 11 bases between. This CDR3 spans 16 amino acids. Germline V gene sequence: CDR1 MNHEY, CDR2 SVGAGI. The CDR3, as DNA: TGTGCCAGCAGTTACCAAAGGGGCCAGAACACCGGGGAGCTGTTTTTT. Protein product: CASSYQRGQNTGELFF.

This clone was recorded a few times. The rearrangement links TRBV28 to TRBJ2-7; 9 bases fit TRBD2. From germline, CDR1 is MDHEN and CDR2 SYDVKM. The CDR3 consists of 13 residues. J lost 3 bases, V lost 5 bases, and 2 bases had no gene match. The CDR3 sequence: CASSGTSSYEQYF. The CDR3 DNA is TGTGCCAGCAGTGGGACTAGCAGCTACGAGCAGTACTTC. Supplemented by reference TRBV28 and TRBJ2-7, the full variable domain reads DVKVTQSSRYLVKRTGEKVFLECVQDMDHENMFWYRQDPGLGLRLIYFSYDVKMKEKGDIPEGYSVSREKKERFSLILESASTNQTSMYLCASSGTSSYEQYFGPGTRLTVT.

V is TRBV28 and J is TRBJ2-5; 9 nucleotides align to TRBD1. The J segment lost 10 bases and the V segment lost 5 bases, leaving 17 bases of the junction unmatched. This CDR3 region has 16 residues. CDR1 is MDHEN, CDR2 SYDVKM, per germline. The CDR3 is CASSPRDRDSLMIQYF. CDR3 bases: TGTGCCAGCAGTCCCCGGGACAGGGATTCATTAATGATCCAGTACTTC.

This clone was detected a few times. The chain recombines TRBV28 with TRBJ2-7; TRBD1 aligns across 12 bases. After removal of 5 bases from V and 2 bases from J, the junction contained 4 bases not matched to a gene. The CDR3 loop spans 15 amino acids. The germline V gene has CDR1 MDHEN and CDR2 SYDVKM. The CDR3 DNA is TGTGCCAGCAGTGCGGGACAGGGGGCGCCCTACGAGCAGTACTTC. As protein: CASSAGQGAPYEQYF.

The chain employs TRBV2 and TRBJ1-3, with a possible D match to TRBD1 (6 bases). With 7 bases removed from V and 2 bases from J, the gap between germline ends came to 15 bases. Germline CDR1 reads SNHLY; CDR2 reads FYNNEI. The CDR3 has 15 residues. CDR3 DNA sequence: TGTGCCAGCACGGAGTGGGGGGGCACTGGAAACACCATATATTTT. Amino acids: CASTEWGGTGNTIYF.

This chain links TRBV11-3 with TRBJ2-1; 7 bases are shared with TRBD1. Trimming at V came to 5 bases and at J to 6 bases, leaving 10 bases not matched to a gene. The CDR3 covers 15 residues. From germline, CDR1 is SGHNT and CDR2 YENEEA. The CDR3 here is CASSPRQGWGNEQFF. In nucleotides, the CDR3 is TGTGCCAGCAGCCCCAGACAGGGCTGGGGCAATGAGCAGTTCTTC.

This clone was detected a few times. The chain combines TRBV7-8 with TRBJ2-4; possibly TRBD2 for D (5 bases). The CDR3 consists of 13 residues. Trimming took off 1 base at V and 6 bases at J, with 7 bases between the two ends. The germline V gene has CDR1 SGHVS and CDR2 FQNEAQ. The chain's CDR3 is CASSLGGLNIQYF. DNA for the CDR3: TGTGCCAGCAGCTTAGGCGGGCTAAACATTCAGTACTTC. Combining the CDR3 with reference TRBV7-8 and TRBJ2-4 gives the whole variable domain GAGVSQSPRYKVAKRGQDVALRCDPISGHVSLFWYQQALGQGPEFLTYFQNEAQLDKSGLPSDRFFAERPEGSVSTLKIQRTQQEDSAVYLCASSLGGLNIQYFGAGTRLSVL.

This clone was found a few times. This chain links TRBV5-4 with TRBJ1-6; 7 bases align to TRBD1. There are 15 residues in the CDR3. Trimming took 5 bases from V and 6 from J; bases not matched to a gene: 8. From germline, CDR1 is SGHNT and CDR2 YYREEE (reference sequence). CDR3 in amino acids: CASSLQGFANSPLHF. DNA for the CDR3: TGTGCCAGCAGTTTACAGGGGTTTGCTAATTCACCCCTCCACTTT.

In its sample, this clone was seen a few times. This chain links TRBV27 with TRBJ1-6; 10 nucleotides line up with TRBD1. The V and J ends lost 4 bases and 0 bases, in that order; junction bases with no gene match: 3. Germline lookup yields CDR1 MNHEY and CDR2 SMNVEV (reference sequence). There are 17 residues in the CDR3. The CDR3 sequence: CASSSDRGSSYNSPLHF. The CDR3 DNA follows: TGTGCCAGCAGTTCGGACAGGGGGAGCTCCTATAATTCACCCCTCCACTTT.

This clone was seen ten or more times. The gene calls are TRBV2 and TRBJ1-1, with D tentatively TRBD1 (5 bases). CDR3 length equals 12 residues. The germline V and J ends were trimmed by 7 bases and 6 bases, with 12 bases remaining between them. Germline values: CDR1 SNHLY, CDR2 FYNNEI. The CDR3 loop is CASTGDSAEAFF. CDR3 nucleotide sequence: TGTGCCAGCACCGGAGACAGTGCTGAAGCTTTCTTT.

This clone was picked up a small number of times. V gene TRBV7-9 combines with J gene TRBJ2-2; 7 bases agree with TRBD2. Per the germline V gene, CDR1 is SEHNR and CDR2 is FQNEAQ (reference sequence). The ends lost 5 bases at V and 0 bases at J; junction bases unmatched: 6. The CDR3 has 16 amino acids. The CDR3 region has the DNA TGTGCCAGCAGCCTGACCGGGACTACGAACACCGGGGAGCTGTTTTTT. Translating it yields CASSLTGTTNTGELFF.

The CDR3 DNA follows: TGCGCCAGCAGCTTGCTGAAGGGGGAGTACGAGCAGTACTTC. Its protein is CASSLLKGEYEQYF. The rearrangement joins TRBV5-1 to TRBJ2-7, with D tentatively TRBD1 (6 bases). CDR1 and CDR2 (germline): SGHRS, YFSETQ. The CDR3 spans 14 residues. V dropped 1 base and J dropped 4 bases, with 12 bases sitting between them.

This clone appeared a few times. CDR3 residues: CAWTSGRVGSYNEQFF. In DNA form, the CDR3 reads TGTGCCTGGACTAGCGGGAGAGTCGGGTCCTACAATGAGCAGTTCTTC. This chain joins TRBV30 and TRBJ2-1, with TRBD2 matching over 10 bases. This CDR3 spans 16 amino acids. Germline trimming cut 4 bases from V and 1 base from J; bases unmatched to any gene: 7. In germline, CDR1 is GTSNPN, CDR2 SVGIG (reference sequence).

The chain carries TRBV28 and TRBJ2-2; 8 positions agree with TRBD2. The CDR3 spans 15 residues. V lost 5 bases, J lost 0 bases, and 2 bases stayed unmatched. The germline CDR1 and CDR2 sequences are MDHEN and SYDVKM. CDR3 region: CASSGAGANTGELFF. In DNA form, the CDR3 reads TGTGCCAGCAGTGGAGCGGGGGCGAACACCGGGGAGCTGTTTTTT.

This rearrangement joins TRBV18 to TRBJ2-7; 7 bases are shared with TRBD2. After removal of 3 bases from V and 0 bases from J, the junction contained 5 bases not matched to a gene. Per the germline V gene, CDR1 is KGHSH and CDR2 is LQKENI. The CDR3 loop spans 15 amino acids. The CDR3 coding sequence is TGTGCCAGCTCACCCATGGCGGGAGTCTCCTACGAGCAGTACTTC. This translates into CASSPMAGVSYEQYF. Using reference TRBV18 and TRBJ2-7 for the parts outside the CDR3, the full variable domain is NAGVMQNPRHLVRRRGQEARLRCSPMKGHSHVYWYRQLPEEGLKFMVYLQKENIIDESGMPKERFSAEFPKEGPSILRIQQVVRGDSAAYFCASSPMAGVSYEQYFGPGTRLTVT.

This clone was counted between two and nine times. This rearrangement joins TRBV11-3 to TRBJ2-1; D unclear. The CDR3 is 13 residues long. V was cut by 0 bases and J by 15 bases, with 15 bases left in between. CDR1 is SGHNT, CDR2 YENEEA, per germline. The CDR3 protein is CASSLDRRDILFF. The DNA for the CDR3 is TGTGCCAGCAGCTTAGATCGACGAGACATTCTGTTCTTC.

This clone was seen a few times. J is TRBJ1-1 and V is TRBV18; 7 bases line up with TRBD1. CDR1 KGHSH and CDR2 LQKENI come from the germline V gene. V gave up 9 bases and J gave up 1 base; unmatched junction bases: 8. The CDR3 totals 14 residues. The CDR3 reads CASWTGAGNTEAFF. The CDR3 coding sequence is TGTGCCAGTTGGACAGGCGCCGGGAACACTGAAGCTTTCTTT. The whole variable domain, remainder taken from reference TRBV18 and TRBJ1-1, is NAGVMQNPRHLVRRRGQEARLRCSPMKGHSHVYWYRQLPEEGLKFMVYLQKENIIDESGMPKERFSAEFPKEGPSILRIQQVVRGDSAAYFCASWTGAGNTEAFFGQGTRLTVV.

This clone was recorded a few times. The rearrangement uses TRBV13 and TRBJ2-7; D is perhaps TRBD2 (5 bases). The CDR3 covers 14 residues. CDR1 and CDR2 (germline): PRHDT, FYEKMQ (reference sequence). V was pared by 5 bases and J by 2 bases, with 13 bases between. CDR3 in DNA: TGTGCCAGCAGCCTCCGCGGAGGAGCCTACGAGCAGTACTTC. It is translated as CASSLRGGAYEQYF. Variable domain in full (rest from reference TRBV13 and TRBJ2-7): AAGVIQSPRHLIKEKRETATLKCYPIPRHDTVYWYQQGPGQDPQFLISFYEKMQSDKGSIPDRFSAQQFSDYHSELNMSSLELGDSALYFCASSLRGGAYEQYFGPGTRLTVT.

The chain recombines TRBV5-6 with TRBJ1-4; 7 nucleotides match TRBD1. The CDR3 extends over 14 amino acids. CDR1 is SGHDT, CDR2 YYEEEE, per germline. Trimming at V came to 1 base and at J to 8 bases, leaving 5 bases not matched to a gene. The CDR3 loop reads CASSLRQGREKLFF. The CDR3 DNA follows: TGTGCCAGCAGCTTGCGACAGGGACGCGAAAAACTGTTTTTT.

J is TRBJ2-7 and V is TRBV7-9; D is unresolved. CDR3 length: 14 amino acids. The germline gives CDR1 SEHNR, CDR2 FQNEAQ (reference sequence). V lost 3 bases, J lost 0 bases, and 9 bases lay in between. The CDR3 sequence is CASSFPYSSYEQYF. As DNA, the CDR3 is TGTGCCAGCAGCTTCCCCTACAGCTCCTACGAGCAGTACTTC.

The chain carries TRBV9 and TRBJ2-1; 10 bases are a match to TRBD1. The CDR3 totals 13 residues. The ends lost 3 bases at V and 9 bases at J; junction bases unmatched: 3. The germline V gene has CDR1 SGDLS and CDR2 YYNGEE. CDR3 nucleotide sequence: TGTGCCAGCAGCGAGACAGGGGGCAGTGAGCAGTTCTTC. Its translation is CASSETGGSEQFF.

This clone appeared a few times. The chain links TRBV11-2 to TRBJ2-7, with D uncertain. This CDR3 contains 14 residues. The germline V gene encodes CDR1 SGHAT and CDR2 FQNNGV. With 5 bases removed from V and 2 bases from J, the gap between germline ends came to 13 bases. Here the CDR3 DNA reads TGTGCCAGCAGCCTAGGTACGGTAACCTACGAGCAGTACTTC. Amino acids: CASSLGTVTYEQYF.

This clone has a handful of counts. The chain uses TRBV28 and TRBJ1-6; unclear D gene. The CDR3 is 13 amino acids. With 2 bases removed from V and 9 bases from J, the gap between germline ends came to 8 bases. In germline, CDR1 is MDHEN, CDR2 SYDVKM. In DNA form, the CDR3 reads TGTGCCAGCAGTTTACAGTATCCTTCACCCCTCCACTTT. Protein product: CASSLQYPSPLHF.

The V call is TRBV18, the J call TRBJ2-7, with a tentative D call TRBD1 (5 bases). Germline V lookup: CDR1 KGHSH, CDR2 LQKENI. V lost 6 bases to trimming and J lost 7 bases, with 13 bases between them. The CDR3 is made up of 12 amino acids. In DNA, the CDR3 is TGTGCCAGCTCGCCGACAGCTGCGGAGCAGTACTTC. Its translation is CASSPTAAEQYF.

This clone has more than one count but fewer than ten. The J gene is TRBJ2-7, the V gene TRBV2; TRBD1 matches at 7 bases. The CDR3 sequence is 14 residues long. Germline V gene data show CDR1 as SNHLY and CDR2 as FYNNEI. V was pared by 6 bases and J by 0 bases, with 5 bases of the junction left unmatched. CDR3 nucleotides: TGTGCCAGCAGCCGGGACAGAAGCTCCTACGAGCAGTACTTC. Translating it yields CASSRDRSSYEQYF.